The 30 T cell receptor beta chains given below trace back to one sample, sequenced in a study of Graves' ophthalmopathy and Graves' hyperthyroidism. Using RNA transcripts, the TCR beta CDR3 regions were amplified. Scientists carried out first-round RT-PCR using HTBI primers and then a second-round multiplex PCR. TCRdb ran MiXCR on the multiplex PCR reads and lists one entry per CDR3 protein. The data hold about 500,000 distinct CDR3 sequences, with around an eighth observed a single time. The sequenced sample consisted of blood. The receptor source for this set is a woman aged 25 to 39 with Graves' ophthalmopathy.

At least ten counts were recorded for this clonotype. The chain links TRBV12-3 or TRBV12-4 to TRBJ2-5, with D hard to call. The CDR3 spans 15 residues. V dropped 0 bases and J dropped 2 bases, with 10 bases sitting between them. CDR3 nucleotides: TGTGCCAGCAGTTTAGCGCATCCAGCTCAAGAGACCCAGTACTTC. It yields the protein CASSLAHPAQETQYF.

Note on this clonotype: A read error may be the cause here, since a much bigger clone is one base away. The chain carries TRBV4-1 and TRBJ2-5, with a possible D match to TRBD2 (6 bases). The germline V gene has CDR1 MGHRA and CDR2 YSYEKL. CDR3 length: 18 amino acids. The CDR3 protein is CASSAGRGERQLGETLYF. DNA of the CDR3: TGCGCCAGCAGCGCGGGAAGGGGAGAGAGACAGTTGGGGGAGACCCTGTACTTC.

This clonotype was seen ten or more times. No DNA is shown, since the ends of the CDR3 on it are uncertain; the CDR3 is the one TCRdb lists. J is TRBJ2-7 and V is TRBV28; the table names TRBD1, a call not compared with the DNA. The CDR3 is 15 amino acids long, termini counted. The germline CDR1 and CDR2 sequences are MDHEN and SYDVKM. CDR3 region: CASSTSTGSRDEQYF.

Worth noting for this clonotype: A single base separates this from a much larger clone, so it may be a read error. The genes are TRBV7-2 and TRBJ2-7; 9 bases are a match to TRBD2. CDR1 is SGHTA and CDR2 is FQGNSA in the germline V gene. This CDR3 spans 16 amino acids. The V and J ends lost 5 bases and 0 bases, in that order; junction bases with no gene match: 8. CDR3 sequence: CASSVSGGLRSYEQYF. The CDR3 bases are TGTGCCAGCAGCGTTAGCGGGGGCCTACGCTCCTACGAGCAGTACTTC.

This clonotype was picked up a small number of times. This rearrangement joins TRBV4-1 to TRBJ1-6, with no clear D. The germline CDR1 and CDR2 sequences are MGHRA and YSYEKL. The CDR3 runs 11 residues. V dropped 0 bases and J dropped 14 bases, with 5 bases sitting between them. DNA for the CDR3: TGCGCCAGCAGCCAAGAGGGGACCCTCCACTTT. The encoded protein is CASSQEGTLHF.

This clonotype has a count of ten or more. The chain joins TRBV28 to TRBJ1-5, with D perhaps matching TRBD1 (6 bases). The germline gives CDR1 MDHEN, CDR2 SYDVKM. V lost 5 bases and J 5 bases, leaving 16 bases between the germline ends. This CDR3 comprises 15 residues. The CDR3 sequence: CASSSTGSGHQPQHF. The CDR3 coding sequence is TGTGCCAGCAGTAGCACAGGGTCAGGGCATCAGCCCCAGCATTTT.

This clonotype was picked up many times. The chain links TRBV27 to TRBJ2-5; perhaps TRBD2 as D (5 bases). Trimming took 2 bases from V and 2 from J, leaving 15 bases between them. The germline gives CDR1 MNHEY, CDR2 SMNVEV (reference sequence). The CDR3 spans 16 residues. The CDR3 protein is CASSLAGSATQETQYF. CDR3 sequence (DNA): TGTGCCAGCAGTTTAGCGGGTTCAGCCACACAAGAGACCCAGTACTTC.

This clonotype came up many times. This chain connects TRBV15 to TRBJ1-2, with a tentative D call TRBD1 (5 bases). Germline loops: CDR1 LNHNV, CDR2 YYDKDF (reference sequence). V lost 1 base and J lost 0, with 9 bases in between. The CDR3 totals 15 residues. The CDR3 reads CATSRGRQPNYGYTF. CDR3 coding DNA: TGTGCCACCAGCAGAGGAAGACAGCCTAACTATGGCTACACCTTC. The full variable domain, in which reference TRBV15 and TRBJ1-2 provide the parts outside the CDR3, is DAMVIQNPRYQVTQFGKPVTLSCSQTLNHNVMYWYQQKSSQAPKLLFHYYDKDFNNEADTPDNFQSRRPNTSFCFLDIRSPGLGDTAMYLCATSRGRQPNYGYTFGSGTRLTVV.

Many counts were recorded for this clonotype. This chain links TRBV20-1 with TRBJ2-7; TRBD2 might be the D (6 bases). Germline V gene data show CDR1 as DFQATT and CDR2 as SNEGSKA (reference sequence). The CDR3 is made up of 12 amino acids. The V gene lost 0 bases and the J gene lost 6 bases, with 9 bases spanning the gap. The CDR3 loop is CSARDREFEQYF. The CDR3 DNA reads as TGCAGTGCTAGAGATCGGGAGTTCGAGCAGTACTTC.

This clonotype was seen many times. CDR3 protein: CASSELAVIGETQYF. The DNA of the CDR3 is TGCGCCAGCAGTGAACTAGCGGTTATAGGAGAGACCCAGTACTTC. The chain links TRBV10-2 to TRBJ2-5; 8 bases fit TRBD2. The CDR3 contains 15 residues. Trimming at V came to 3 bases and at J to 4 bases, leaving 7 bases not matched to a gene. Germline CDR1 reads WSHSY; CDR2 reads SAAADI.

V usage is TRBV5-6 and J usage is TRBJ2-5; D is possibly TRBD1 or TRBD2 (5 bases each). Germline CDR1 is SGHDT and CDR2 is YYEEEE. The CDR3 loop spans 15 amino acids. Trimming took off 2 bases at V and 1 base at J, with 12 bases between the two ends. Here the CDR3 reads CASSFGDALQETQYF. The CDR3 DNA reads TGTGCCAGCAGCTTCGGGGACGCGCTCCAAGAGACCCAGTACTTC.

This clonotype has at least ten counts. V is TRBV12-3 or TRBV12-4 and J is TRBJ1-5; 8 nucleotides align to TRBD1. The V gene end was trimmed by 6 bases and the J gene end by 11 bases; junction bases not matched to a gene: 15. CDR3 length equals 15 residues. The CDR3 DNA reads as TGTGCCAGCAGCCACGCCGGGACAGGAGGGGGATCCCAGCATTTT. Protein sequence: CASSHAGTGGGSQHF.

V is TRBV18 and J is TRBJ2-2; D assignment may be TRBD1 or TRBD2 (5 bases each). Germline V gene sequence: CDR1 KGHSH, CDR2 LQKENI. Trimming removed 0 bases from V and 13 bases from J, with 12 bases in between. This CDR3 contains 13 residues. Written as DNA, the CDR3 is TGTGCCAGCTCACCACCGGGACCAACGGGGCTGTTTTTT. Translated: CASSPPGPTGLFF.

In its sample, this clonotype was seen many times. The chain couples TRBV7-8 to TRBJ2-2; no definite D call. Germline loops: CDR1 SGHVS, CDR2 FQNEAQ. The CDR3 length is 16 residues. Trimming took 5 bases from V and 0 from J, leaving 13 bases between them. This CDR3 is CASSLKTLANTGELFF. Here the CDR3 DNA reads TGTGCCAGCAGCCTGAAGACACTCGCGAACACCGGGGAGCTGTTTTTT.

The rearrangement joins TRBV5-1 to TRBJ1-1, with unresolved D. This CDR3 comprises 13 residues. Per the germline V gene, CDR1 is SGHRS and CDR2 is YFSETQ. Trimming took 4 bases from V and 0 from J, leaving 7 bases between them. CDR3 sequence reads: CASSPMMNTEAFF. CDR3 coding DNA: TGCGCCAGCAGCCCTATGATGAACACTGAAGCTTTCTTT.

Notes on this clonotype: A clone one base away is much larger, so this may be a read error. The chain employs TRBV27 and TRBJ1-2, with D unclear. CDR3 size: 15 residues. Germline CDR1 reads MNHEY; CDR2 reads SMNVEV (reference sequence). This chain's CDR3 is CASSLSYLKGNGFTF. CDR3 sequence (DNA): TGTGCCAGCAGTTTATCCTACCTGAAGGGTAATGGCTTCACCTTC.

In regard to this clonotype: Compared with germline, one end of the junction differs, possibly owing to a read error. The CDR3 bases are TGTGCCAGCATTTTAGGATCACAGGTAGCTTTCTTT. Translation gives CASILGSQVAFF. V is TRBV12-3 or TRBV12-4 and J is TRBJ1-1; TRBD1 is a possible D gene (5 bases). The CDR3 is 12 amino acids.

In its sample, this clonotype was seen many times. The rearrangement links TRBV30 to TRBJ1-1; 7 bases match TRBD1. Trimming at V came to 1 base and at J to 8 bases, leaving 4 bases not matched to a gene. Germline lookup yields CDR1 GTSNPN and CDR2 SVGIG (reference sequence). The CDR3 is 12 residues long. CDR3 sequence: CAWSGQGGEAFF. CDR3 coding DNA: TGTGCCTGGAGTGGGCAGGGGGGCGAAGCTTTCTTT. Drawing the rest from reference TRBV30 and TRBJ1-1, the complete variable domain is SQTIHQWPATLVQPVGSPLSLECTVEGTSNPNLYWYRQAAGRGLQLLFYSVGIGQISSEVPQNLSASRPQDRQFILSSKKLLLSDSGFYLCAWSGQGGEAFFGQGTRLTVV.

This clonotype was found many times. The CDR3 DNA is TGTGCCAGCAGTCCGGGATTAGCCAAAAACATTCAGTACTTC. Its translation: CASSPGLAKNIQYF. The V gene is TRBV6-1, the J gene TRBJ2-4; D is perhaps TRBD2 (5 bases). The CDR3 spans 14 residues. Trimming cost V 5 bases and J 0 bases, with 8 bases left between them. CDR1 is MNHNS, CDR2 SASEGT, per germline.

This clonotype was observed at least ten times. This chain links TRBV3-1 with TRBJ2-5, with 7 bases that match TRBD2. V shed 0 bases, J shed 4 bases, and the junction held 5 bases outside the gene matches. Germline V gives CDR1 LGHDT, CDR2 YNNKEL (reference sequence). This CDR3 has 15 amino acids. The CDR3 DNA reads TGTGCCAGCAGCCAAGACGCGGGAGAGCGAGAGACCCAGTACTTC. Protein: CASSQDAGERETQYF.

This clonotype was picked up many times. The DNA for the CDR3 is TGTGCCAGCAGTTCCCCGGGGGCCAGGCAGCCCCAGCATTTT. This translates into CASSSPGARQPQHF. This chain links TRBV28 with TRBJ1-5, with D tentatively TRBD1 (6 bases). Per germline, CDR1 MDHEN and CDR2 SYDVKM. Trimming cost V 4 bases and J 7 bases, with 14 bases left between them. CDR3 length: 14 residues.

In this sample, this clonotype turned up a few times. The chain has TRBV6-1 and TRBJ2-5; D possibly uses TRBD1 or TRBD2 (7 bases each). Trimming left V 6 bases short and J 5 bases short, with 13 bases between. The CDR3 consists of 13 residues. CDR1 MNHNS and CDR2 SASEGT come from the germline V gene. The CDR3 region is CASRGGGLETQYF. In DNA, the CDR3 is TGTGCCAGCAGGGGAGGGGGCTTGGAGACCCAGTACTTC.

This clonotype is categorized as medium-sized. This sequence joins TRBV20-1 and TRBJ2-5; the D gene is possibly TRBD2 (6 bases). CDR3 length: 10 amino acids. V was shortened by 7 bases and J by 3 bases, with 6 bases between the two germline ends. Germline CDR1 is DFQATT and CDR2 is SNEGSKA (reference sequence). The CDR3 reads CSVAEETQYF. The DNA of the CDR3 is TGCAGTGTAGCGGAAGAGACCCAGTACTTC.

There are many counts of this clonotype. The rearrangement uses TRBV6-1 and TRBJ1-2; D may be TRBD1 (5 bases). V lost 6 bases and J 6 bases, leaving 17 bases between the germline ends. CDR3 size: 14 residues. CDR1 is MNHNS, CDR2 SASEGT, per germline. For the CDR3, the DNA is TGTGCCAGCAGCAAAGGGGACGTAGGCCATGGCTACACCTTC. Translation gives CASSKGDVGHGYTF.

This clonotype was detected many times. The chain combines TRBV10-3 with TRBJ2-7; D unclear. The V end was cut by 4 bases, the J end by 3 bases, with 4 bases between. This CDR3 is built from 11 residues. The germline V gene has CDR1 ENHRY and CDR2 SYGVKD. The CDR3 loop is CAISADYEQYF. CDR3 nucleotide sequence: TGTGCCATCAGTGCAGACTACGAGCAGTACTTC.

This chain connects TRBV28 to TRBJ1-5, with D possibly being TRBD1 (5 bases). The CDR3 totals 15 residues. Deletions cut 6 bases from V and 3 bases from J, with 15 bases between. Germline V lookup: CDR1 MDHEN, CDR2 SYDVKM. This CDR3 is CASREGGTVNQPQHF. The CDR3, as DNA: TGTGCCAGCAGGGAAGGCGGGACGGTCAATCAGCCCCAGCATTTT.

There are many counts of this clonotype. The chain recombines TRBV20-1 with TRBJ1-1; TRBD1 might be the D (5 bases). V was pared by 5 bases and J by 5 bases, with 15 bases between. Germline-derived CDR1 and CDR2 are DFQATT and SNEGSKA (reference sequence). The CDR3 runs to 13 residues. The DNA for the CDR3 is TGCAGTGCTCGACGGGACCGCCTAACTGAAGCTTTCTTT. Residues: CSARRDRLTEAFF.

The V call is TRBV19, the J call TRBJ1-5; D remains ambiguous. Trimming took 3 bases from V and 7 from J, leaving 13 bases between them. The CDR3 covers 14 residues. From germline, CDR1 is LNHDA and CDR2 SQIVND (reference sequence). The CDR3 DNA follows: TGTGCCAGTAGTATGGTAGAGGTCGGACAGCCCCAGCATTTT. As protein: CASSMVEVGQPQHF.

This clonotype was recorded at least ten times. The gene calls are TRBV6-1 and TRBJ1-6; D possibly corresponds to TRBD1 (5 bases). CDR1 is MNHNS and CDR2 is SASEGT in the germline V gene. The V end was cut by 9 bases, the J end by 9 bases, with 21 bases between. CDR3 length: 15 residues. The CDR3 DNA is TGTGCCAGTTACGCATTTGGAAGGGGTGTTTCACCCCTCCACTTT. Its translation: CASYAFGRGVSPLHF.

This clonotype has ten or more counts. The gene calls are TRBV30 and TRBJ1-5; 8 nucleotides align to TRBD1. CDR3 length: 14 residues. V lost 2 bases, J lost 6 bases, and 6 bases stayed unmatched. The V gene's germline CDR1 is GTSNPN and CDR2 SVGIG (reference sequence). In DNA form, the CDR3 reads TGTGCCTGGAGTCCGACAGGGGTGCTTCAGCCCCAGCATTTT. Its translation: CAWSPTGVLQPQHF.